This T cell receptor (beta chain) was recorded in a study of blood T cell repertoires in COVID-19. Per germline, CDR1 MDHEN and CDR2 SYDVKM. CDR3 length equals 15 residues. After removal of 7 bases from V and 4 bases from J, the junction contained 11 bases not matched to a gene. Produced via immunoSEQ multiplex PCR; TCRdb's table is partial and in-frame only. The table shows fewer than 250,000 clones, with about 85% occurring only once. Material for sequencing was PBMCs or T cells enriched from blood (not recorded which). The chain employs TRBV28 and TRBJ2-5, with 8 bases matching TRBD2. The receptor was derived from a man aged 30 to 39 who had recovered from COVID-19. This chain's CDR3 is CASTGAGGLLETQYF. CDR3 coding DNA: TGTGCCAGCACAGGTGCGGGAGGCCTCCTAGAGACCCAGTACTTC.